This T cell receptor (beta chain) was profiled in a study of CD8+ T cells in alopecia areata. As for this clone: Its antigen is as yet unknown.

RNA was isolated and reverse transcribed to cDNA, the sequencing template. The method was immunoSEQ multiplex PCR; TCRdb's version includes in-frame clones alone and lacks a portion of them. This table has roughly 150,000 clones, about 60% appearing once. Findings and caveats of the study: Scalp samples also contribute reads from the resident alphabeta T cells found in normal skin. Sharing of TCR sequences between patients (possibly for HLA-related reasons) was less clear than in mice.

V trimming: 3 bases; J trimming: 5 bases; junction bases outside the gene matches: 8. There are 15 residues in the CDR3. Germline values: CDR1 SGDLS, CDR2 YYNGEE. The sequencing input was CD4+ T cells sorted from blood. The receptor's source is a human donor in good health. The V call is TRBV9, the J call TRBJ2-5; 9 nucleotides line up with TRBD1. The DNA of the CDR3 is TGTGCCAGCAGCGACCGGGACAGGGCGGTCGAGACCCAGTACTTC. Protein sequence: CASSDRDRAVETQYF.